A selection of T cell receptor beta chains follows, all from one sample in a study of tumor-infiltrating lymphocytes in primary liver carcinoma. One entry per CDR3 protein results from TCRdb running MiXCR on the multiplex PCR reads. The table lists 45,000 or so distinct CDR3 sequences, over 70% of them singletons. The sample consisted of liver tumor tissue from sampling region 2. These receptors were obtained from a man aged 40-49 years with primary liver carcinoma and hepatitis B virus infection. Both conserved end residues are part of each CDR3. D genes are given only for firm matches. The size entry is marked missing in some rows and otherwise reads once, few, many or a size class.

abundance	d_gene	j_gene	v_gene	CDR3aa	CDR3nt
few	.	TRBJ1-1	TRBV6-1	CASSAQGRTETLF	TGTGCCAGCAGTGCACAGGGTAGGACTGAAACTCTCTTT
.	.	TRBJ2-3	TRBV11-3	CTSSLDTDTQYF	TGTACCAGTAGCTTGGACACAGATACGCAGTATTTT
.	.	TRBJ1-1	TRBV4-1	CASNHISEDTEAFF	TGCGCCAGCAACCACATATCTGAAGATACTGAAGCTTTCTTT
.	.	TRBJ2-3	TRBV6-1	CGRSEVLRSRRDTQYF	TGTGGCAGAAGTGAAGTTTTGCGGAGTCGGCGGGATACGCAGTATTTT
.	TRBD1	TRBJ2-7	TRBV29-1	CSVEGQGASEQYF	TGCAGCGTTGAAGGACAGGGAGCATCTGAGCAGTACTTC
.	.	TRBJ2-3	TRBV14	CASSQVGGTDTQYF	TGTGCCAGTAGCCAGGTGGGGGGTACAGATACGCAGTATTTT
many	.	TRBJ2-7	TRBV11-2	CASSWGTDEQYF	TGTGCCAGCAGCTGGGGGACTGACGAGCAGTACTTC
.	.	TRBJ2-7	TRBV4-3	CANSQVGGSEQYF	TGCGCCAACAGCCAAGTTGGGGGGTCCGAGCAGTACTTC
.	.	TRBJ2-5	TRBV6-2/TRBV6-3	CASSSRLVNIRYF	TGTGCCAGCAGTTCCCGACTAGTGAACATCCGGTACTTC
.	.	TRBJ2-2	TRBV5-4	CASCFVSGKLFF	TGTGCCAGCTGCTTCGTTTCCGGGAAGCTGTTTTTT
many	.	TRBJ2-1	TRBV10-2	CASRGYDNEQFF	TGCGCCAGCAGGGGGTATGACAATGAGCAGTTCTTC
.	TRBD1	TRBJ2-7	TRBV12-3/TRBV12-4	CVNSLGTGGEQHF	TGTGTCAACAGTTTGGGGACAGGGGGTGAGCAGCACTTC
.	.	TRBJ2-5	TRBV4-3	CASGQEEYLETEYF	TGCGCTAGCGGCCAAGAGGAGTACTTGGAGACCGAGTACTTC
.	.	TRBJ2-3	TRBV2	CVSSELEADTQYF	TGTGTCAGCAGTGAATTAGAAGCAGATACGCAGTATTTT
many	.	TRBJ1-1	TRBV12-3/TRBV12-4	CASRIRINTEAFF	TGTGCCAGCAGGATTCGAATTAACACTGAAGCTTTCTTT
.	.	TRBJ2-7	TRBV10-3	CAISRGDSYGQYF	TGTGCCATCAGTCGCGGCGACTCTTACGGGCAGTACTTC
.	.	TRBJ2-1	TRBV5-4	CDSSTPLIGVQFF	TGTGACAGCAGCACCCCACTGATTGGGGTGCAGTTCTTC
.	.	TRBJ2-1	TRBV11-1	CASSLGRASSYNKQFF	TGTGCCAGCAGCCTGGGACGGGCCAGCTCCTACAATAAGCAGTTCTTC
medium-sized	.	TRBJ2-5	TRBV5-5	CASSLGTETQYF	TGTGCCAGCAGCTTGGGTACAGAGACCCAGTACTTC
few	TRBD1	TRBJ1-2	TRBV4-2	CASSPATGGNYDYTF	TGTGCCAGCAGCCCAGCTACAGGGGGCAACTATGACTACACCTTC
few	TRBD2	TRBJ2-7	TRBV6-5	CVSTYRSGSSYEQYF	TGTGTCAGCACTTATCGTAGCGGGAGCTCCTACGAGCAGTACTTC
.	.	TRBJ2-4	TRBV11-2	CANTTSAVAENIQYF	TGTGCCAACACCACTTCGGCGGTAGCCGAAAACATCCAGTACTTC
medium-sized	.	TRBJ2-7	TRBV6-1	CASRLQIYEQYF	TGTGCCAGCAGATTACAGATCTACGAGCAGTACTTC
.	TRBD2	TRBJ2-5	TRBV29-1	CGVRTSGSWAGTQYF	TGCGGCGTTCGGACTAGCGGAAGTTGGGCAGGGACCCAGTACTTC
.	.	TRBJ2-7	TRBV6-2/TRBV6-3	CALSACYEQYF	TGTGCCCTCAGCGCCTGTTACGAACAGTACTTC
.	TRBD1	TRBJ1-2	TRBV5-1	CASSPARGSYDYTF	TGCGCCAGCAGCCCGGCCAGGGGGTCCTATGACTACACTTTC
medium-sized	TRBD1	TRBJ2-7	TRBV5-4	CASSPTGTGINEQYF	TGTGCCAGCAGCCCAACCGGGACAGGGATCAACGAGCAGTACTTC
.	.	TRBJ2-7	TRBV6-5	CASSSGGNLVEHYF	TGTGCCAGCAGTTCAGGCGGGAACCTCGTCGAGCACTACTTC
many	.	TRBJ2-7	TRBV14	CASSQDLVGEQYF	TGTGCCAGCAGCCAAGATCTAGTAGGGGAGCAGTACTTC
.	.	TRBJ2-3	TRBV24-1	CATSGRGTTNTNTQYF	TGTGCCACCAGTGGGAGGGGAACGACTAACACAAATACGCAGTATTTT
.	TRBD2	TRBJ2-7	TRBV6-1	CASSRGRESYNEQYF	TGTGCCAGCTCCCGTGGGAGGGAGTCCTACAATGAGCAGTACTTC
.	TRBD2	TRBJ2-5	TRBV5-1	CPSSLRPPAGIETQYF	TGCCCCAGCAGCCTCAGACCCCCAGCGGGAATAGAGACCCAGTACTTC
.	.	TRBJ2-5	TRBV6-2/TRBV6-3	CASSSHPRDLMYQETQYF	TGTGCCAGCAGTTCCCATCCTCGGGACCTCATGTACCAAGAGACACAGTACTTC
.	TRBD2	TRBJ2-3	TRBV7-8	CASSYGLVNDTDTQYF	TGTGCCAGCAGCTACGGACTAGTGAACGACACAGATACGCAGTATTTT
.	TRBD2	TRBJ2-5	TRBV6-6	CASVGLAGGKETQYF	TGTGCCAGCGTCGGACTAGCGGGAGGGAAAGAGACCCAGTACTTC
.	.	TRBJ2-5	TRBV29-1	CRVTDPGTQETQYF	TGCAGGGTGACGGACCCGGGCACACAAGAGACCCAGTACTTC
.	TRBD1	TRBJ2-4	TRBV11-1	CTSSSPGQGTSKNTQYF	TGTACCAGCAGCTCTCCGGGACAGGGAACATCAAAAAACACTCAGTACTTC
.	.	TRBJ2-2	TRBV6-2/TRBV6-3	CASSYTLYGDLHRELFF	TGTGCCAGCAGTTACACCCTATATGGGGACCTACACCGGGAGCTGTTTTTT
.	.	TRBJ1-1	TRBV12-3/TRBV12-4	CASSFSGAARVFF	TGTGCCAGCAGTTTTTCAGGGGCCGCTAGAGTTTTCTTT
.	TRBD2	TRBJ2-7	TRBV6-5	CTSSSSGNLVEQYF	TGTACTAGCAGTTCAAGCGGGAACCTCGTCGAGCAGTACTTC
.	.	TRBJ2-5	TRBV7-9	CPSSLIGTSEAQYF	TGTCCCAGCAGCTTAATAGGGACTTCCGAAGCCCAGTACTTC
.	TRBD2	TRBJ2-5	TRBV11-2	CASGSTVLVGGSVETQYF	TGTGCCAGCGGCTCCACGGTACTAGTGGGAGGGAGTGTCGAGACCCAGTACTTC
many	.	TRBJ2-2	TRBV20-1	CSATPGETDTGELFF	TGCAGTGCTACCCCGGGAGAGACCGACACCGGGGAGCTGTTTTTT
.	.	TRBJ2-5	TRBV7-8	CASNLVVQETQYF	TGTGCAAGCAACTTAGTGGTACAAGAGACCCAGTACTTC
.	TRBD2	TRBJ2-1	TRBV12-3/TRBV12-4	CASSLPLLAGSYNEQSF	TGTGCCAGCAGTCTCCCCTTATTAGCGGGTTCCTACAATGAGCAGTCCTTC
once	TRBD1	TRBJ2-1	TRBV7-9	CASSPNRGPYNKQFF	TGTGCCAGCAGCCCTAACAGGGGGCCGTACAATAAGCAGTTCTTC
once	TRBD1	TRBJ1-2	TRBV6-1	CANKDGQGSCGCTF	TGTGCCAACAAAGACGGACAGGGTTCGTGTGGCTGCACCTTC
once	.	TRBJ1-5	TRBV11-3	CASNSDIDTQHF	TGTGCCAGCAACTCGGACATAGATACGCAGCATTTT
.	TRBD2	TRBJ2-2	TRBV4-2	CASSRGGLAGDFRELFF	TGTGCCAGCAGCCGAGGGGGCCTAGCGGGAGATTTCAGAGAGCTGTTTTTT
once	.	TRBJ2-7	TRBV29-1	CSVQVTVGKGEQYF	TGCAGCGTACAAGTTACAGTGGGCAAGGGTGAGCAGTACTTC
many	TRBD1	TRBJ1-1	TRBV28	CASSLTGMNTEAFF	TGTGCCAGCAGTTTGACAGGGATGAACACTGAAGCTTTCTTT
.	TRBD2	TRBJ2-5	TRBV4-3	CASSQAGSGGSGETQYF	TGCGCCAGCAGCCAAGCGGGTAGCGGGGGGTCTGGTGAGACCCAGTACTTC
.	.	TRBJ1-3	TRBV12-3/TRBV12-4	CASSLGLLRSGNTIYF	TGTGCCAGCAGTTTAGGACTACTTCGCTCTGGAAACACCATATATTTT
.	.	TRBJ2-7	TRBV30	CACSTGQRYEQYF	TGTGCCTGTAGTACCGGACAGAGATACGAGCAGTACTTC
many	.	TRBJ2-3	TRBV6-1	CASTVTVVSTDTQYF	TGTGCCAGCACGGTAACAGTTGTCTCCACAGATACGCAGTATTTT
.	.	TRBJ2-6	TRBV6-2/TRBV6-3	CASRGRFPSGADALTF	TGTGCCAGCAGGGGCAGGTTTCCTTCAGGGGCCGACGCCCTGACTTTC
.	TRBD1	TRBJ2-7	TRBV4-3	CASSEDTGTAYSEYF	TGCGCCAGCAGCGAAGATACGGGGACAGCATACTCGGAGTACTTC
many	.	TRBJ2-1	TRBV18	CASSPGTVSYNEQFF	TGTGCCAGCTCCCCCGGGACGGTCTCCTACAATGAGCAGTTCTTC
.	TRBD2	TRBJ2-5	TRBV11-2	CASSPSSIQTTGRETQYF	TGTGCCAGCAGCCCTAGCTCAATCCAGACTACTGGGCGGGAGACACAGTACTTC
.	TRBD1	TRBJ2-6	TRBV11-2	CASSMWGDRGISLSRASVLTF	TGTGCCAGCAGCATGTGGGGAGACAGGGGCATTTCCCTCTCTAGGGCCAGCGTCCTGACTTTC